The 8 T cell receptor beta chains below all came from one sample that was sequenced in a study of blood T cells in healthy people across ages. The authors ran a second PCR of about 7 to 12 cycles using a sample-barcoded 5' primer and a J-beta primer mix. TCRdb fed the 5' RACE reads into MiXCR, producing one record per CDR3 protein. The repertoire holds approximately 820,000 distinct CDR3 sequences, with around 42% as singletons. The specimen sequenced was blood. The receptor source for this set is a man in his 60s in good health.

To note about this clonotype: A read error may be the cause here, since a much bigger clone is one base away. This chain joins TRBV13 and TRBJ2-1; tentative D call: TRBD1 (5 bases). The CDR3 loop spans 11 amino acids. V lost 2 bases to trimming and J lost 9 bases, with 5 bases between them. Germline-derived CDR1 and CDR2 are PRHDT and FYEKMQ (reference sequence). The CDR3 loop is CASSLQGEQFF. DNA of the CDR3: TGTGCCAGCAGCTTACAGGGTGAGCAGTTCTTC. The variable domain in full, completed from reference TRBV13 and TRBJ2-1, reads AAGVIQSPRHLIKEKRETATLKCYPIPRHDTVYWYQQGPGQDPQFLISFYEKMQSDKGSIPDRFSAQQFSDYHSELNMSSLELGDSALYFCASSLQGEQFFGPGTRLTVL.

This clonotype was picked up a small number of times. The rearrangement joins TRBV12-3 or TRBV12-4 to TRBJ2-3, with 7 positions matching TRBD2. There are 17 residues in the CDR3. Losses at the gene ends were 3 bases for V and 0 bases for J; bases not matched to a gene: 9. As DNA, the CDR3 is TGTGCCAGCAGTTTTGGACCGAGCGGGGTGAGCACAGATACGCAGTATTTT. Encoded protein: CASSFGPSGVSTDTQYF.

Note on this clonotype: The junction and the germline gene differ at one end; a read error may be behind it. The CDR3 here is CARSAGNSYNEQFF. CDR3 DNA sequence: TGTGCCCGCAGCGCGGGGAACTCCTACAATGAGCAGTTCTTC. The V and J genes are TRBV9 and TRBJ2-1; TRBD2 is a possible D gene (6 bases). CDR1 is SGDLS, CDR2 YYNGEE, per germline. CDR3 length: 14 residues.

This chain joins TRBV7-9 and TRBJ2-7, with TRBD2 matching 8 bases. Trimming removed 0 bases from V and 7 bases from J; junction bases left unmatched: 5. The CDR3 runs to 14 residues. Germline lookup yields CDR1 SEHNR and CDR2 FQNEAQ (reference sequence). CDR3 sequence: CASSLAGGAGEQYF. CDR3 DNA: TGTGCCAGCAGCTTAGCCGGGGGGGCTGGAGAGCAGTACTTC. The entire variable domain, with the rest obtained from reference TRBV7-9 and TRBJ2-7, is as follows: DTGVSQNPRHKITKRGQNVTFRCDPISEHNRLYWYRQTLGQGPEFLTYFQNEAQLEKSRLLSDRFSAERPKGSFSTLEIQRTEQGDSAMYLCASSLAGGAGEQYFGPGTRLTVT.

This chain connects TRBV29-1 to TRBJ1-2, with TRBD1 as a possible D gene (6 bases). This CDR3 is 13 amino acids long. The germline V gene has CDR1 SQVTM and CDR2 ANQGSEA. Trimming removed 4 bases at V and 0 bases at J, with 9 bases between. The CDR3 DNA follows: TGCAGCGTTGTTGCAGGGGCTAACTATGGCTACACCTTC. This translates into CSVVAGANYGYTF.

The rearrangement links TRBV12-3 or TRBV12-4 to TRBJ1-2; the D gene is possibly TRBD1 (5 bases). CDR3 length: 12 amino acids. Trimming stripped 6 bases from V and 6 bases from J, with 11 bases between. The CDR3 region is CASSRLGDGYTF. The CDR3 DNA sequence: TGTGCCAGCAGCCGTTTGGGGGATGGCTACACCTTC.

This clonotype was picked up one time. The chain employs TRBV6-1 and TRBJ2-5, with a possible D match to TRBD2 (6 bases). Germline V gene lookup returns CDR1 MNHNS and CDR2 SASEGT. Trimming pared 0 bases from V and 11 bases from J, leaving 16 bases between. CDR3 length equals 14 residues. CDR3 DNA: TGTGCCAGCAGTGAAGCAGTCCTCCCTCGGGAGCAGTACTTC. The encoded protein is CASSEAVLPREQYF.

This clonotype has only a few counts. V and J are TRBV7-2 and TRBJ2-5; TRBD2 is a possible D gene (5 bases). The ends were cut back, 5 bases at V and 4 bases at J, with 17 bases in the middle. The CDR3 is 15 residues long. Germline V gives CDR1 SGHTA, CDR2 FQGNSA. This CDR3 reads CASSPKVSDPETQYF. CDR3 in DNA: TGTGCCAGCAGCCCGAAGGTTAGCGACCCAGAGACCCAGTACTTC.